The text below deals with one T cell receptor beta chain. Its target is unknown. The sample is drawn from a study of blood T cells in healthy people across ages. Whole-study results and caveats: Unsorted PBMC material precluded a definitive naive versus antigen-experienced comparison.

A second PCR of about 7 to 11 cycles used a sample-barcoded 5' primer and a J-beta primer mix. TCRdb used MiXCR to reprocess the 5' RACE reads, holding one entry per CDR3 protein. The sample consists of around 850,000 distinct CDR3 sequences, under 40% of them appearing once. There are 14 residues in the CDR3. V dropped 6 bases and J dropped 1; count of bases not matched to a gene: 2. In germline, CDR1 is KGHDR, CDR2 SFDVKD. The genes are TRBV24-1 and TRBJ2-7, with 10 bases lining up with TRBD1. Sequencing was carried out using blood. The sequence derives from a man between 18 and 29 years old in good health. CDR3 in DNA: TGTGCCACCAGTTTGGGACAGGGGTCCTACGAGCAGTACTTC. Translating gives CATSLGQGSYEQYF.